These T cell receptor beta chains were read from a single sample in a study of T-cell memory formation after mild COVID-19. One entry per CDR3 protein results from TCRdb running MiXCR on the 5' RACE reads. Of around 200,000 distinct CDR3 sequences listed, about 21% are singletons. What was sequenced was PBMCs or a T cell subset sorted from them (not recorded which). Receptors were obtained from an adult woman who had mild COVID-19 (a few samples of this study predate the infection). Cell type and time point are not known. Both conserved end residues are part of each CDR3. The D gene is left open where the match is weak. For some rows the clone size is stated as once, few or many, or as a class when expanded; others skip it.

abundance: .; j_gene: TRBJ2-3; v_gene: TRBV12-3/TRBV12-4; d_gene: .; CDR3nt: TGTGCCAGCAGTTTAGTTTCGGGGGATACGCAGTATTTT; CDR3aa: CASSLVSGDTQYF
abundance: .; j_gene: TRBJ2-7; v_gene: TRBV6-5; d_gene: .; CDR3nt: TGTGCCAGCAGTTACGGGAACACCTACGAGCAGTACTTC; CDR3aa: CASSYGNTYEQYF
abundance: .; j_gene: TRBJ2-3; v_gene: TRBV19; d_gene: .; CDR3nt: TGTGCCAGTAGTACACGCACTGTTGCGACAGATACGCAGTATTTT; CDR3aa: CASSTRTVATDTQYF
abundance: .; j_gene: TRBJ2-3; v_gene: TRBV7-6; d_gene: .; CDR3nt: TGTGCCAGCAGCACACCGAATAGCGGACTTGACACAGATACGCAGTATTTT; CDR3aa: CASSTPNSGLDTDTQYF
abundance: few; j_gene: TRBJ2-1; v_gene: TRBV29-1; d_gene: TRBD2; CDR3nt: TGCAGCGCTATACATGAGGCGGGAGACCTCTACAATGAGCAGTTCTTC; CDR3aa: CSAIHEAGDLYNEQFF
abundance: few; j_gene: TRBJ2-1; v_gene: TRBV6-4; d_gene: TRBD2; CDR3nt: TGTGCCAGCAGTGACGGCGGGAGCTCCCGAGAGCAGTTCTTC; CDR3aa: CASSDGGSSREQFF
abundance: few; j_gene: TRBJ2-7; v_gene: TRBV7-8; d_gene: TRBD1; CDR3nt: TGTGCCAGCAGCTTAAAGGGGGCCTCCTACGAGCAGTACTTC; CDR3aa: CASSLKGASYEQYF
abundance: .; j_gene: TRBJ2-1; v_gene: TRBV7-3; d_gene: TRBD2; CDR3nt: TGTGCCAGCAGCCTATCGATAGCGGGAGGTATCAATGAGCAGTTCTTC; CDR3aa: CASSLSIAGGINEQFF
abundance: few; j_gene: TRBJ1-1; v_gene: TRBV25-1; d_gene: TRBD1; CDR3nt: TGTGCCAGCAGTGAAGGGACAGCCGACGCTTTCTTT; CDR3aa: CASSEGTADAFF
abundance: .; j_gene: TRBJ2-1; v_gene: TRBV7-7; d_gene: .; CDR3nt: TGTGCTAGCAGCCGGAACCTAGGGGCCTACAATGAGCAGTTCTTC; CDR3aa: CASSRNLGAYNEQFF
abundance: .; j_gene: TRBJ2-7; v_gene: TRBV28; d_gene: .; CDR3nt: TGTGCCAGCAGTCTTAGGGGGTCCCGCGGCGAGCAGTACTTC; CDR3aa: CASSLRGSRGEQYF
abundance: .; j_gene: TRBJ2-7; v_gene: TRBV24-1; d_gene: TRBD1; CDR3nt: TGTGCCACCAGTGAGAAAACCGGGACAGGGGCCGAGCAGTACTTC; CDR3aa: CATSEKTGTGAEQYF
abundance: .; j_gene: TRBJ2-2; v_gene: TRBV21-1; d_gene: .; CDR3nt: .; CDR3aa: CASSSHIQGSGSCFF
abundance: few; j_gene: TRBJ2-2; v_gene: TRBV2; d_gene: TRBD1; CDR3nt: TGTGCCAGCAGTGAAGGGACAGGCCTGAACACCGGGGAGCTGTTTTTT; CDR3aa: CASSEGTGLNTGELFF
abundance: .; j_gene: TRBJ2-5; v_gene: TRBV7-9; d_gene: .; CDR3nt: TGTGCCAGCAGCTTAGGATCGATGGGCTCGTGGAAGACGACCCAGTACTTC; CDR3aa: CASSLGSMGSWKTTQYF
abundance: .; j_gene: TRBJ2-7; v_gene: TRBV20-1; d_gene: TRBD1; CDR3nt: TGCAGTGCTTCTAACCAACAGGGGGCCATACCACGGGACGAGCAGTACTTC; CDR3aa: CSASNQQGAIPRDEQYF
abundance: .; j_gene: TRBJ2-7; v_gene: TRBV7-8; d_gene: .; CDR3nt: TGTGCCAGCAGCTTAGGGTTGGGAGCCCTTAACTTC; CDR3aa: CASSLGLGALNF
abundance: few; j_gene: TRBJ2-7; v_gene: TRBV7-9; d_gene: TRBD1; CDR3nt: TGTGCCAGCTCTCCAGGGACAGTGATCTACGAGCAGTACTTC; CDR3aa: CASSPGTVIYEQYF
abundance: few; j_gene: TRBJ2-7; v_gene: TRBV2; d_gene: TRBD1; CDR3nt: TGTGCCAGATCCGGGACAGACTCCTACGAGCAGTACTTC; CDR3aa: CARSGTDSYEQYF
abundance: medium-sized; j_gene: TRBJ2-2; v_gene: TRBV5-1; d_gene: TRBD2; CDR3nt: TGCGCCAGCAGCTTGGAACTAGCGGGAACCGGGGAGCTGTTTTTT; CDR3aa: CASSLELAGTGELFF
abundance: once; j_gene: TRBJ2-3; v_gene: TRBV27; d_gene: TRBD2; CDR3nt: TGTGCCAGCAGCAGAAGCGGGGGCGCGGATACGCAGTATTTT; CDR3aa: CASSRSGGADTQYF
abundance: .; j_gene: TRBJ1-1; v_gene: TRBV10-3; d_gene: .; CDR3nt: TGTGCCATCAGAGGAGGACAGCAGAACACTGAAGCTTTCTTT; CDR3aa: CAIRGGQQNTEAFF
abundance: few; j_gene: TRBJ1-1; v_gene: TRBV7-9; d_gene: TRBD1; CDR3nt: TGTGCCACCCCTGGGACAGGGGGCGGCACTGAAGCTTTCTTT; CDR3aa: CATPGTGGGTEAFF
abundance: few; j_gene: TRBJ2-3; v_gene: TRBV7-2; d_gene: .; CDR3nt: TGTGCCAGCAGCTTAGGAGTGGGATACACAGATACGCAGTATTTT; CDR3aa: CASSLGVGYTDTQYF
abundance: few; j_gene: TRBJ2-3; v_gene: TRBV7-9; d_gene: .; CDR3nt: TGTGCCAGCACCTCACAGAGTGCGACAGATACGCAGTATTTT; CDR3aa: CASTSQSATDTQYF
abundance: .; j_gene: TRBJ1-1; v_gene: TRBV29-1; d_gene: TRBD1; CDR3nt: TGCAGCGTCGTACCGGGACAGGGGGCGTATACTGAAGCTTTCTTT; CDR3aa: CSVVPGQGAYTEAFF
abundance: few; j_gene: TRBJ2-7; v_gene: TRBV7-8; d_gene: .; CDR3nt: TGTGCCAGCAGCCCTCAACAGGGACCGTCCTACGAGCAGTACTTC; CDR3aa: CASSPQQGPSYEQYF
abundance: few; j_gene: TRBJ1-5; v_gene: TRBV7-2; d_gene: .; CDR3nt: TGTGCCAGCAGCTTAGGGTTTGGGGGGAATCAGCCCCAGCATTTT; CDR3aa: CASSLGFGGNQPQHF
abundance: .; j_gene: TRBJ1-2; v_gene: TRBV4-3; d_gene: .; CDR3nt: TGCGCCAGCAGCCACGGAGGTAACTATGGCTACACCTTC; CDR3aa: CASSHGGNYGYTF
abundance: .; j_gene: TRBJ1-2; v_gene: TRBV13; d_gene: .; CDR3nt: TGTGCCAGCAGGCTCGGGATAGGAGGCTACACCTTC; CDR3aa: CASRLGIGGYTF
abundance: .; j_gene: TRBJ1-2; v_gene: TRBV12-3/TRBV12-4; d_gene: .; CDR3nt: TGTGCCAGCAGTTCCATGGGGGAGAGCGATGGCTACACCTTC; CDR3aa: CASSSMGESDGYTF